The TCR beta chain described here comes from a study of CD8 T cells in Susac syndrome. Study-wide context: The Susac syndrome patients that were sequenced included roughly six with active disease and under ten in remission. Notes on the study in general: Susac-specific public clones found in total CD8+ repertoires numbered 15 to 20, and those in CD8+ TEMRA repertoires numbered about 5.

As for this clonotype: The antigen remains unidentified.

V was cut by 6 bases and J by 2 bases, with 11 bases left in between. This CDR3 contains 12 residues. Germline CDR1 SQVTM, CDR2 ANQGSEA. Patients with Susac syndrome fulfilled recently defined diagnostic criteria for definite or probable disease. A quantity of about 0.5 to 1 ug RNA underwent reverse transcription using random hexamers. It was immunoSEQ multiplex PCR that amplified TCR beta CDR3 across 54 Vbeta and 13 Jbeta. TCRdb redid the calling of the immunoSEQ multiplex PCR reads with MiXCR, one entry per CDR3 protein. Of 75,000 to 95,000 distinct CDR3 sequences listed, roughly 96% are singletons.

The chain joins TRBV29-1 to TRBJ2-7; tentatively, D is TRBD1 (6 bases). The sequence derives from a human donor with Susac syndrome. The specimen sequenced was CD8+ T cells from PBMCs. CDR3 DNA sequence: TGCAGCGTCGGACAGACTACCTACGAGCAGTACTTC. Translating it yields CSVGQTTYEQYF.